Each of the 23 T cell receptor beta chains below was sequenced from the same sample in a study of PD-1 blockade in classical Hodgkin lymphoma. Stated time point: cycle 4 day 1 (C4D1), after more than five weeks of nivolumab. All patients relapsed after autologous stem cell transplantation, and brentuximab vedotin exposure varied. Profiling relied on immunoSEQ multiplex PCR, and the TCRdb table lists in-frame clones only, not all of them. This sample has 90,000 to 110,000 clones, with roughly 87% found just once. Here the sequenced sample was peripheral blood mononuclear cells (PBMCs), taken before the fourth cycle of nivolumab. Receptors were obtained from a human donor with classical Hodgkin lymphoma.

The V call is TRBV11-2, the J call TRBJ1-1; TRBD1 agrees at 8 bases. The CDR3 contains 16 residues. V trimming: 7 bases; J trimming: 4 bases; junction bases outside the gene matches: 14. CDR1 and CDR2 (germline): SGHAT, FQNNGV. CDR3 protein: CASTRSIHRGFTEAFF. The CDR3 bases are TGTGCCAGCACCCGTTCAATCCACAGGGGGTTCACTGAAGCTTTCTTT.

The chain employs TRBV19 and TRBJ1-5; 7 bases are shared with TRBD1. The length of the CDR3 is 16 residues. Germline loops: CDR1 LNHDA, CDR2 SQIVND (reference sequence). With V trimmed by 6 bases and J by 5 bases, 13 bases remained unmatched. CDR3 DNA sequence: TGTGCCAGTAGGGCCTGGTGGCGAGGGGGCGATCAGCCCCAGCATTTT. It codes for CASRAWWRGGDQPQHF.

The chain employs TRBV4-1 and TRBJ2-1; the D call may be TRBD1 or TRBD2 (6 bases each). Trimming removed 2 bases from V and 5 bases from J, with 19 bases in between. Germline values: CDR1 MGHRA, CDR2 YSYEKL. The CDR3 is 17 residues long. The CDR3 DNA sequence: TGCGCCAGCAGCCAACTCAATAGGGGGAGGCTAGACAATGAGCAGTTCTTC. Protein product: CASSQLNRGRLDNEQFF.

The chain is built from TRBV11-3 and TRBJ2-1; 9 nucleotides match TRBD1. This CDR3 has 13 residues. The V and J ends lost 6 bases and 7 bases, in that order; junction bases with no gene match: 4. Germline V gives CDR1 SGHNT, CDR2 YENEEA. The CDR3 here is CASSPGTGNEQFF. In nucleotides, the CDR3 is TGTGCCAGCAGTCCCGGGACAGGGAATGAGCAGTTCTTC.

The chain recombines TRBV15 with TRBJ2-7; tentatively, D is TRBD2 (6 bases). The V and J ends lost 1 base and 0 bases respectively, with 16 bases between them. The CDR3 spans 17 residues. Germline-derived CDR1 and CDR2 are LNHNV and YYDKDF (reference sequence). This CDR3 reads CATSRVGDLGGSYEQYF. The CDR3 DNA follows: TGTGCCACCAGCAGAGTTGGAGACTTGGGAGGCTCCTACGAGCAGTACTTC.

The genes are TRBV27 and TRBJ2-1, with TRBD1 matching over 8 bases. V shed 3 bases and J 0 bases; nucleotides not matched to a gene: 1. This CDR3 contains 15 residues. Germline CDR1 is MNHEY and CDR2 is SMNVEV (reference sequence). CDR3 nucleotides: TGTGCCAGCAGTTTTCAGGGGGCCTCCTACAATGAGCAGTTCTTC. The encoded protein is CASSFQGASYNEQFF.

V usage is TRBV13 and J usage is TRBJ2-1; 7 bases map to TRBD1. Germline lookup yields CDR1 PRHDT and CDR2 FYEKMQ (reference sequence). V gave up 2 bases and J gave up 0 bases; unmatched junction bases: 4. This CDR3 comprises 16 residues. The CDR3 protein is CASSLRGQSSYNEQFF. The CDR3 bases are TGTGCCAGCAGCTTACGGGGACAGAGCTCCTACAATGAGCAGTTCTTC. Combining the CDR3 with reference TRBV13 and TRBJ2-1 gives the whole variable domain AAGVIQSPRHLIKEKRETATLKCYPIPRHDTVYWYQQGPGQDPQFLISFYEKMQSDKGSIPDRFSAQQFSDYHSELNMSSLELGDSALYFCASSLRGQSSYNEQFFGPGTRLTVL.

J is TRBJ2-2 and V is TRBV7-9; D is unclear. CDR1 is SEHNR and CDR2 is FQNEAQ in the germline V gene (reference sequence). The V gene lost 2 bases and the J gene lost 5 bases, with 6 bases spanning the gap. This CDR3 comprises 13 residues. CDR3 nucleotides: TGTGCCAGCAGCTTAAGTCAGACCGGGGAGCTGTTTTTT. Protein sequence: CASSLSQTGELFF.

The chain has TRBV18 and TRBJ2-6; 7 bases fit TRBD1. Germline trimming cut 5 bases from V and 0 bases from J; bases unmatched to any gene: 10. Germline V gene sequence: CDR1 KGHSH, CDR2 LQKENI. CDR3 length: 18 amino acids. DNA of the CDR3: TGTGCCAGCTCATCCTCAGGGGGTTGGGCCTCTGGGGCCAACGTCCTGACTTTC. Encoded protein: CASSSSGGWASGANVLTF.

The rearrangement links TRBV19 to TRBJ1-4; the match to TRBD1 covers 9 bases. The germline gives CDR1 LNHDA, CDR2 SQIVND (reference sequence). J gave up 6 bases and V 7 bases, and 6 bases lay outside the gene matches. This CDR3 region has 14 residues. This CDR3 reads CASKNRGRDEKLFF. CDR3 bases: TGTGCCAGTAAAAACAGGGGGCGCGATGAAAAACTGTTTTTT. Full variable domain (outside the CDR3, taken from reference TRBV19 and TRBJ1-4): DGGITQSPKYLFRKEGQNVTLSCEQNLNHDAMYWYRQDPGQGLRLIYYSQIVNDFQKGDIAEGYSVSREKKESFPLTVTSAQKNPTAFYLCASKNRGRDEKLFFGSGTQLSVL.

This rearrangement joins TRBV7-2 to TRBJ1-2, with D perhaps matching TRBD1 (5 bases). Trimming removed 0 bases from V and 7 bases from J, with 18 bases in between. Germline V gene data show CDR1 as SGHTA and CDR2 as FQGNSA. The CDR3 length is 16 residues. The CDR3 DNA is TGTGCCAGCAGCTTAGCCGCGGCAGGAGGGGTCGGTGGCTACACCTTC. This sequence encodes CASSLAAAGGVGGYTF. Combining the CDR3 with reference TRBV7-2 and TRBJ1-2 gives the whole variable domain GAGVSQSPSNKVTEKGKDVELRCDPISGHTALYWYRQSLGQGLEFLIYFQGNSAPDKSGLPSDRFSAERTGGSVSTLTIQRTQQEDSAVYLCASSLAAAGGVGGYTFGSGTRLTVV.

This clone has just a few counts. The CDR3 DNA is TGTGCCAGCAGTTTTGGCGTATCTGGGGCCAACGTCCTGACTTTC. Residues: CASSFGVSGANVLTF. V gene TRBV27 combines with J gene TRBJ2-6; no clear D gene. Germline V gene data show CDR1 as MNHEY and CDR2 as SMNVEV (reference sequence). The CDR3 sequence is 15 residues long. Trimming pared 3 bases from V and 1 base from J, leaving 7 bases between.

The rearrangement uses TRBV27 and TRBJ1-4; D not resolved. The V end lost 5 bases, the J end lost 4 bases, and 11 bases lay between the germline ends. Germline CDR1 reads MNHEY; CDR2 reads SMNVEV (reference sequence). The CDR3 has 14 residues. CDR3 sequence reads: CASSGTAINEKLFF. For the CDR3, the DNA is TGTGCCAGCAGTGGAACAGCTATTAATGAAAAACTGTTTTTT.

The V gene is TRBV19, the J gene TRBJ2-7, with TRBD1 matching 7 bases. J was trimmed by 2 bases and V by 5 bases; bases with no gene match: 6. In germline, CDR1 is LNHDA, CDR2 SQIVND (reference sequence). The CDR3 is 14 amino acids. This chain's CDR3 is CASSVTGQTYEQYF. The CDR3 DNA reads as TGTGCCAGTAGTGTTACGGGACAGACCTACGAGCAGTACTTC.

The CDR3 sequence: CASSQEFMGGHEVGYTF. The CDR3 DNA reads TGTGCCAGCAGCCAAGAATTCATGGGGGGCCATGAAGTTGGCTACACCTTC. The J gene is TRBJ1-2, the V gene TRBV14; a possible D gene is TRBD1 (6 bases). The CDR3 length is 17 residues. The V gene lost 0 bases and the J gene lost 7 bases, with 21 bases spanning the gap. In germline, CDR1 is SGHDN, CDR2 FVKESK.

The chain has TRBV5-1 and TRBJ2-7; D might be TRBD1 (6 bases). Per the germline V gene, CDR1 is SGHRS and CDR2 is YFSETQ. Trimming shortened V by 4 bases and J by 0 bases, and 14 bases separated the two germline ends. The CDR3 is 15 amino acids. CDR3: CASSLLEDSSYEQYF. CDR3 nucleotides: TGCGCCAGCAGCCTCCTAGAGGACAGCTCCTACGAGCAGTACTTC.

The rearrangement uses TRBV15 and TRBJ2-1, with a weak D call TRBD2 (7 bases). In germline, CDR1 is LNHNV, CDR2 YYDKDF (reference sequence). The CDR3 consists of 18 residues. Trimming cost V 2 bases and J 6 bases, with 23 bases left between them. CDR3 sequence reads: CATSRRELRGPGSNEQFF. CDR3 nucleotides: TGTGCCACCAGCAGAAGGGAATTGCGGGGGCCGGGGAGCAATGAGCAGTTCTTC.

This chain uses TRBV7-2 with TRBJ2-3; TRBD2 aligns across 15 bases. CDR3 length: 18 amino acids. V gave up 4 bases and J gave up 0 bases; unmatched junction bases: 5. Germline assignment: CDR1 SGHTA and CDR2 FQGNSA. The CDR3 DNA follows: TGTGCCAGCAGCTCCGGGACTAGCGGGAGGCCAAGCACAGATACGCAGTATTTT. Its translation is CASSSGTSGRPSTDTQYF. The entire variable domain, with the rest obtained from reference TRBV7-2 and TRBJ2-3, is as follows: GAGVSQSPSNKVTEKGKDVELRCDPISGHTALYWYRQSLGQGLEFLIYFQGNSAPDKSGLPSDRFSAERTGGSVSTLTIQRTQQEDSAVYLCASSSGTSGRPSTDTQYFGPGTRLTVL.

This chain uses TRBV11-2 with TRBJ1-1; a weak D match, TRBD1 (5 bases). V was cut by 1 base and J by 8 bases, with 8 bases left in between. Germline V gene lookup returns CDR1 SGHAT and CDR2 FQNNGV. CDR3 length: 12 residues. The CDR3 is CASSLVTGEAFF. CDR3 DNA: TGTGCCAGCAGCTTAGTTACAGGAGAAGCTTTCTTT.

The chain recombines TRBV18 with TRBJ2-3; TRBD2 agrees at 10 bases. This CDR3 contains 20 residues. The trim removed 3 bases at V and 0 bases at J, leaving 15 bases unmatched. Germline V gives CDR1 KGHSH, CDR2 LQKENI. The CDR3 sequence is CASSPSGSRAGGPSTDTQYF. The CDR3 DNA sequence: TGTGCCAGCTCACCTAGCGGCTCCAGAGCGGGAGGGCCAAGCACAGATACGCAGTATTTT.

This sequence joins TRBV6-5 and TRBJ1-5; D unresolved. Trimming stripped 5 bases from V and 7 bases from J, with 9 bases between. This CDR3 spans 12 amino acids. The germline CDR1 and CDR2 sequences are MNHEY and SVGAGI. CDR3 sequence reads: CASSGPNQPQHF. CDR3 nucleotides: TGTGCCAGCAGTGGACCGAACCAGCCCCAGCATTTT.

The chain uses TRBV5-1 and TRBJ2-7; D is possibly TRBD2 (5 bases). This CDR3 region has 13 residues. Trimming removed 3 bases at V and 7 bases at J, with 14 bases between. From germline, CDR1 is SGHRS and CDR2 YFSETQ. CDR3 in DNA: TGCGCCAGCAGCTGGGGAGTCCTCCAGGAGCAGTACTTC. Translating gives CASSWGVLQEQYF. Together with reference TRBV5-1 and TRBJ2-7, the CDR3 gives the full variable domain: KAGVTQTPRYLIKTRGQQVTLSCSPISGHRSVSWYQQTPGQGLQFLFEYFSETQRNKGNFPGRFSGRQFSNSRSEMNVSTLELGDSALYLCASSWGVLQEQYFGPGTRLTVT.

This clone was detected once. In DNA, the CDR3 is TGTGCCTGGAGTGAGGGCCCTAGCAATCAGCCCCAGCATTTT. Translating it yields CAWSEGPSNQPQHF. The chain carries TRBV30 and TRBJ1-5; D unclear. V lost 1 base and J 0 bases, leaving 7 bases between the germline ends. CDR3 size: 14 residues. Germline CDR1 reads GTSNPN; CDR2 reads SVGIG (reference sequence).